This is a list of T cell receptor beta chains from one sample in a study of sequential checkpoint blockade in melanoma. The method was immunoSEQ multiplex PCR; TCRdb's version includes in-frame clones alone and lacks a portion of them. The sample contains over 8,500 clones, approximately 72% of which appear only once. The sample here was CD8+ T cells sorted from blood (inferred from file names), taken from a patient given nivolumab and ipilimumab in sequence. All receptors come from a human donor with melanoma. Both conserved end residues are part of each CDR3. The D gene is left open where the match is weak. Clone sizes are given selectively: once, few, many, or a class where the clone is expanded.

J gene: TRBJ2-3; D gene: -; V gene: TRBV30; clone size: few; CDR3 protein: CAWSSDTLASTDTQYF; CDR3 DNA: TGTGCCTGGAGTTCGGACACCTTGGCTAGCACAGATACGCAGTATTTT
J gene: TRBJ2-7; D gene: TRBD1; V gene: TRBV4-2; clone size: few; CDR3 protein: CASSQDGQGYYEQYF; CDR3 DNA: TGTGCCAGCAGCCAAGATGGACAGGGTTATTACGAGCAGTACTTC
J gene: TRBJ1-5; D gene: -; V gene: TRBV28; clone size: -; CDR3 protein: CASSLTAGRSNQPQHF; CDR3 DNA: TGTGCCAGCAGTTTGACGGCAGGGAGGTCGAATCAGCCCCAGCATTTT
J gene: TRBJ2-7; D gene: TRBD1; V gene: TRBV10-3; clone size: -; CDR3 protein: CAISSGGAFLEQYF; CDR3 DNA: TGTGCCATCAGCTCAGGGGGCGCGTTTCTCGAGCAGTACTTC
J gene: TRBJ2-3; D gene: -; V gene: TRBV6-1; clone size: -; CDR3 protein: CASSEGGVFTDTQYF; CDR3 DNA: TGTGCCAGCAGTGAAGGAGGAGTATTCACAGATACGCAGTATTTT
J gene: TRBJ1-6; D gene: TRBD1; V gene: TRBV19; clone size: -; CDR3 protein: CASSHGDSRTPLHF; CDR3 DNA: TGTGCCAGTAGCCACGGGGACAGCCGTACACCCCTCCACTTT
J gene: TRBJ2-5; D gene: -; V gene: TRBV10-2; clone size: -; CDR3 protein: CASRSGYQETQYF; CDR3 DNA: TGCGCCAGCAGGTCGGGGTACCAAGAGACCCAGTACTTC
J gene: TRBJ2-1; D gene: -; V gene: TRBV9; clone size: -; CDR3 protein: CASSVWDSGPHEQFF; CDR3 DNA: TGTGCCAGCAGCGTATGGGACTCAGGGCCCCATGAGCAGTTCTTC
J gene: TRBJ1-4; D gene: -; V gene: TRBV9; clone size: few; CDR3 protein: CASSVGGDKGEKLFF; CDR3 DNA: TGTGCCAGCAGCGTAGGAGGGGACAAGGGGGAAAAACTGTTTTTT
J gene: TRBJ1-5; D gene: -; V gene: TRBV6-4; clone size: -; CDR3 protein: CASSEGSNQPQHF; CDR3 DNA: TGTGCCAGCAGTGAGGGCAGCAATCAGCCCCAGCATTTT
J gene: TRBJ2-2; D gene: TRBD1; V gene: TRBV6-4; clone size: -; CDR3 protein: CASSDGTGETGELFF; CDR3 DNA: TGTGCCAGCAGTGATGGGACAGGGGAGACCGGGGAGCTGTTTTTT
J gene: TRBJ1-5; D gene: -; V gene: TRBV7-2; clone size: -; CDR3 protein: CASSLDRQGFNQPQHF; CDR3 DNA: TGTGCCAGCAGCTTAGATCGGCAGGGGTTCAATCAGCCCCAGCATTTT
J gene: TRBJ1-1; D gene: -; V gene: TRBV6-5; clone size: -; CDR3 protein: CAGSYSLEVNTEAFF; CDR3 DNA: TGTGCCGGCAGTTACTCGTTAGAGGTCAACACTGAAGCTTTCTTT
J gene: TRBJ2-7; D gene: -; V gene: TRBV13; clone size: -; CDR3 protein: CASSLVAASYEQYF; CDR3 DNA: TGTGCCAGCAGCTTAGTAGCGGCCTCCTACGAGCAGTACTTC